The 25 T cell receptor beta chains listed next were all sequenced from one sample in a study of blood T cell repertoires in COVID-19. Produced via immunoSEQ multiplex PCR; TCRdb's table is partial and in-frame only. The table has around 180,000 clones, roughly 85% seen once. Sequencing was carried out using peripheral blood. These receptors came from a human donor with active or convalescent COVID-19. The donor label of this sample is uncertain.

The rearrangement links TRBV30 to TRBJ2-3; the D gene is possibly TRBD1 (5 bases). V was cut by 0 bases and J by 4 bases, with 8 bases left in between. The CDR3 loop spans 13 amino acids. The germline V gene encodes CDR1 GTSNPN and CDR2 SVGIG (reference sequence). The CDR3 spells CAWSVPGSDTQYF. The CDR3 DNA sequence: TGTGCCTGGAGTGTACCAGGGTCAGATACGCAGTATTTT.

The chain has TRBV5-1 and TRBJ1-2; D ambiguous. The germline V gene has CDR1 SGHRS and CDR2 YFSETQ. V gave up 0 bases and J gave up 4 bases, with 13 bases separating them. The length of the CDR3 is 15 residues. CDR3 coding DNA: TGCGCCAGCAGCTTGGGTGAGGTGAAATTCTATGGCTACACCTTC. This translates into CASSLGEVKFYGYTF.

CDR3 residues: CASSQASGESNQPQHF. CDR3 bases: TGTGCCAGCAGCCAAGCGTCAGGGGAGAGTAATCAGCCCCAGCATTTT. The chain recombines TRBV4-2 with TRBJ1-5, with a tentative D call TRBD1 (6 bases). The V gene's germline CDR1 is LGHNA and CDR2 YNFKEQ. The V gene lost 1 base and the J gene lost 4 bases, with 14 bases spanning the gap. The CDR3 consists of 16 residues.

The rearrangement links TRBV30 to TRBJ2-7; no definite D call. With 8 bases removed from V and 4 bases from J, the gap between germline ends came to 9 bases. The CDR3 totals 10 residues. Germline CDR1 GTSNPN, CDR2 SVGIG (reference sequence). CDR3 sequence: CAGGEYEQYF. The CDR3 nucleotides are TGTGCCGGCGGCGAATACGAGCAGTACTTC. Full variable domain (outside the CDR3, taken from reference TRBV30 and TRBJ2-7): SQTIHQWPATLVQPVGSPLSLECTVEGTSNPNLYWYRQAAGRGLQLLFYSVGIGQISSEVPQNLSASRPQDRQFILSSKKLLLSDSGFYLCAGGEYEQYFGPGTRLTVT.

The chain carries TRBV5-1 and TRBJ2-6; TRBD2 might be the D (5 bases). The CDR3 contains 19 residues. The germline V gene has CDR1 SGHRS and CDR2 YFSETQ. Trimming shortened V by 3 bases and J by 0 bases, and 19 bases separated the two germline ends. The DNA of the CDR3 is TGCGCCAGCAGCTACACAACTCCGGGGTCGAGCTCTGGGGCCAACGTCCTGACTTTC. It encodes CASSYTTPGSSSGANVLTF.

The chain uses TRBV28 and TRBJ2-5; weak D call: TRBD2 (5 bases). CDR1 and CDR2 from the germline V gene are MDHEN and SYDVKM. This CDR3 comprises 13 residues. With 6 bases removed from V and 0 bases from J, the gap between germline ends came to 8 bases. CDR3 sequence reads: CASRPGNQETQYF. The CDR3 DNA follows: TGTGCCAGCAGGCCGGGGAACCAAGAGACCCAGTACTTC.

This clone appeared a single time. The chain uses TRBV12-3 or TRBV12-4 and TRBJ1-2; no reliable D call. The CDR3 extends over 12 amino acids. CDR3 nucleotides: TGTGCTAGCCAGAGGGATTACTATGGCTACACCTTC. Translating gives CASQRDYYGYTF.

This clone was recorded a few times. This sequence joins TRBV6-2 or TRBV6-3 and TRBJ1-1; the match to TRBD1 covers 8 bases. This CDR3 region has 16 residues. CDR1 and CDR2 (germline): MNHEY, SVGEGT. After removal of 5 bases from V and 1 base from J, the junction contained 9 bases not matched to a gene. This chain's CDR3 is CASSQLWDRRNTEAFF. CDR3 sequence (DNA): TGTGCCAGCAGTCAACTCTGGGACAGGCGGAACACTGAAGCTTTCTTT.

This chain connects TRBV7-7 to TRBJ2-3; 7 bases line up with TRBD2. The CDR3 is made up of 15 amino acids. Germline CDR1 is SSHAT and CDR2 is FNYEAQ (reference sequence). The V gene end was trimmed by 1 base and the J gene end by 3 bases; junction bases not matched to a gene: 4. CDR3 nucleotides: TGTGCCAGCAGCTTAGGGAGGGAGGGAACAGATACGCAGTATTTT. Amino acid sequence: CASSLGREGTDTQYF.

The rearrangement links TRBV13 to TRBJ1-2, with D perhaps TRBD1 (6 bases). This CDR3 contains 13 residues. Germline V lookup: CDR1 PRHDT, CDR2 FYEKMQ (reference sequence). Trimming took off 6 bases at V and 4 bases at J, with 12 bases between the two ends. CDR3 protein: CASSRRDTYGYTF. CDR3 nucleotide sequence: TGTGCCAGCAGTCGACGGGACACCTATGGCTACACCTTC.

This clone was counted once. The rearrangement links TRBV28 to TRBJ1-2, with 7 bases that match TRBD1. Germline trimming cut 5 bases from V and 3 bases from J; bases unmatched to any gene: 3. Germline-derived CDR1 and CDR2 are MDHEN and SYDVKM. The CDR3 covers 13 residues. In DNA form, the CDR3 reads TGTGCCAGCAGTGGACAGGCATACTATGGCTACACCTTC. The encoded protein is CASSGQAYYGYTF.

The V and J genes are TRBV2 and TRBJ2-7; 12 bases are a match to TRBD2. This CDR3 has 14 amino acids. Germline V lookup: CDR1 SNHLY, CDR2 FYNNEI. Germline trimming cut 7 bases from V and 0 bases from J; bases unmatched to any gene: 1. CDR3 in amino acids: CASTSGRGSYEQYF. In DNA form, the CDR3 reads TGTGCCAGCACTAGCGGGAGGGGCTCCTACGAGCAGTACTTC.

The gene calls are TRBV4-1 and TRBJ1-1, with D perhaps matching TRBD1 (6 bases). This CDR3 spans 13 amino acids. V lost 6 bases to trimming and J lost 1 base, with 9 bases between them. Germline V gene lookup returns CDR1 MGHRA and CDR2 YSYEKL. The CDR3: CASSLTGNTEAFF. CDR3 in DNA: TGCGCCAGCAGTTTGACAGGGAACACTGAAGCTTTCTTT.

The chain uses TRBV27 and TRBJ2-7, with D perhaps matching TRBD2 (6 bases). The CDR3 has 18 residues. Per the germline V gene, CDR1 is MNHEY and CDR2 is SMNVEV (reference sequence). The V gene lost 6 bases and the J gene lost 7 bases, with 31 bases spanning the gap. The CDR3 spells CASSRSPGVGGALGEQYF. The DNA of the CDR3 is TGTGCCAGCAGCCGCTCCCCCGGGGTTGGAGGGGCCTTAGGGGAGCAGTACTTC.

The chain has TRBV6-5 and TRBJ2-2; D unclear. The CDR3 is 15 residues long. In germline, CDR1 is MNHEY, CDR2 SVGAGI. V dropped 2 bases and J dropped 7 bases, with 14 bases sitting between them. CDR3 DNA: TGTGCCAGCAGTTACGGGCACATCTTAGGCGGGGAGCTGTTTTTT. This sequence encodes CASSYGHILGGELFF.

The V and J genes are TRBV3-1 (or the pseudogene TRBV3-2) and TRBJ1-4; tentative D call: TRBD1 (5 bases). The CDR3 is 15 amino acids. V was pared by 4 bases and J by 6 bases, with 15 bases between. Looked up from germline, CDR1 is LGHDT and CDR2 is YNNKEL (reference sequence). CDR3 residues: CASSRSWGGDEKLFF. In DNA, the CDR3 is TGTGCCAGCAGCCGATCGTGGGGGGGTGATGAAAAACTGTTTTTT.

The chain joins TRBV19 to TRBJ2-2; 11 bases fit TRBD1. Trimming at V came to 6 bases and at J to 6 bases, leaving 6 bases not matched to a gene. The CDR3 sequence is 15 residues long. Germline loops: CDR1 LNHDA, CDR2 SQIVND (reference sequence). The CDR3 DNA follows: TGTGCCAGTAGCCACCGGGACAGGGGGTCCGGGGAGCTGTTTTTT. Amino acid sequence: CASSHRDRGSGELFF.

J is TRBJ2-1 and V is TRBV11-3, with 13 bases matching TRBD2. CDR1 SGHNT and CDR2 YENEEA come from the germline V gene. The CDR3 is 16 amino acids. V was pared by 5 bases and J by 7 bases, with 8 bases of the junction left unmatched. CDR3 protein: CASSPGLAGIFNEQFF. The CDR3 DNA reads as TGTGCCAGCAGCCCGGGACTAGCGGGAATATTTAATGAGCAGTTCTTC.

This CDR3 is CASKAGGANVLTF. The CDR3, as DNA: TGTGCCAGTAAGGCCGGGGGGGCCAACGTCCTGACTTTC. V usage is TRBV19 and J usage is TRBJ2-6; D not resolved. The CDR3 sequence is 13 residues long. Germline V gene sequence: CDR1 LNHDA, CDR2 SQIVND (reference sequence). Trimming left V 7 bases short and J 4 bases short, with 8 bases between.

The CDR3 sequence: CASRTVASGTDTQYF. CDR3 DNA: TGTGCCAGCAGAACCGTAGCTAGCGGCACAGATACGCAGTATTTT. The chain couples TRBV5-5 to TRBJ2-3; D might be TRBD2 (6 bases). The CDR3 consists of 15 residues. Trimming took 5 bases from V and 1 from J, leaving 14 bases between them. Per germline, CDR1 SGHKS and CDR2 YYEKEE (reference sequence).

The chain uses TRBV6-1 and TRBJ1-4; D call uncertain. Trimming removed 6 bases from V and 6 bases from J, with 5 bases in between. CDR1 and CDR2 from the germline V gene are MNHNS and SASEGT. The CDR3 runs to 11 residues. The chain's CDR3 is CASSPYEKLFF. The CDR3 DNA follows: TGTGCCAGCAGCCCCTATGAAAAACTGTTTTTT.

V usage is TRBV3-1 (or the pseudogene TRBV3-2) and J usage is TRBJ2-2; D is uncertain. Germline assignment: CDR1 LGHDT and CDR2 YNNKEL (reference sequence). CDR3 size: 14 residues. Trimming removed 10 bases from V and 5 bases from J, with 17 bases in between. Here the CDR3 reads CATARPSVTGELFF. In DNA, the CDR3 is TGTGCCACCGCGCGGCCCTCGGTGACCGGGGAGCTGTTTTTT.

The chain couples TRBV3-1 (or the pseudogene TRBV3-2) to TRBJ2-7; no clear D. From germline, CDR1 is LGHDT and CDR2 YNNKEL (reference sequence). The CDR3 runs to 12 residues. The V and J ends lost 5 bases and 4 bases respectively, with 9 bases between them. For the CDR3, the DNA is TGTGCCAGCAGCGTGGGCTATTACGAGCAGTACTTC. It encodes CASSVGYYEQYF.

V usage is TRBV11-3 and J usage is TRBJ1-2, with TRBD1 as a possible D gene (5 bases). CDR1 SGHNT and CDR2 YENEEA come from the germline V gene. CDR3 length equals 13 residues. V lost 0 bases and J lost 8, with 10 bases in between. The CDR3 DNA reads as TGTGCCAGCAGCTTAGAGGGGCTTCGGGGCTACACCTTC. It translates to CASSLEGLRGYTF. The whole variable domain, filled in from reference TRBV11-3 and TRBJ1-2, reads EAGVVQSPRYKIIEKKQPVAFWCNPISGHNTLYWYLQNLGQGPELLIRYENEEAVDDSQLPKDRFSAERLKGVDSTLKIQPAELGDSAVYLCASSLEGLRGYTFGSGTRLTVV.

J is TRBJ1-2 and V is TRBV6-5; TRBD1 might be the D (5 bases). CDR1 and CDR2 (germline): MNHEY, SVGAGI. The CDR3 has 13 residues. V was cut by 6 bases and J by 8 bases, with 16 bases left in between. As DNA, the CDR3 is TGTGCCAGCAGGAGGGACTTTTCAGGAGGCTACACCTTC. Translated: CASRRDFSGGYTF.